This TCR beta chain derives from a study of naive and memory T cell subsets. This CDR3 has 14 amino acids. Trimming took 2 bases from V and 5 from J, leaving 10 bases between them. Two oligonucleotides, mixed equimolar, formed the beta constant-region primer covering TRBC1 and TRBC2. TCRdb fed the UMI-ligation and nested PCR reads into MiXCR, producing one record per CDR3 protein. The sample has around 90,000 distinct CDR3 sequences, around 7% seen once. This clonotype came up many times. The chain uses TRBV12-3 or TRBV12-4 and TRBJ2-1; no clear D gene. The source material was central memory CD4+ T cells from blood. This clonotype originated in a human donor in good health. Here the CDR3 reads CASSLQAGHNEQFF. CDR3 nucleotide sequence: TGTGCCAGCAGTTTACAGGCTGGCCACAATGAGCAGTTCTTC.